The sequence of this T cell receptor beta chain was determined in a study of cytomegalovirus exposure and HLA in healthy donors. Study overall: About 85 million unique TCR sequences came from HLA-typed donors in an early release.

Germline V gives CDR1 ENHRY, CDR2 SYGVKD. The V end lost 0 bases, the J end lost 3 bases, and 8 bases lay between the germline ends. The CDR3 has 14 amino acids. Use of 60 Vbeta and 13 Jbeta primers characterized the PCR. Produced via immunoSEQ multiplex PCR; TCRdb's table is partial and in-frame only. Of about 110,000 clones in the sample, roughly four fifths were seen once. The clonotype comes from a man aged 50 or older in good health and CMV-seronegative. The chain has TRBV10-3 and TRBJ1-2, with a tentative D call TRBD1 (5 bases). Sequencing used PBMCs. The CDR3 region is CAISESGRDYGYTF. CDR3 coding DNA: TGTGCCATCAGTGAGTCGGGGCGCGACTATGGCTACACCTTC.